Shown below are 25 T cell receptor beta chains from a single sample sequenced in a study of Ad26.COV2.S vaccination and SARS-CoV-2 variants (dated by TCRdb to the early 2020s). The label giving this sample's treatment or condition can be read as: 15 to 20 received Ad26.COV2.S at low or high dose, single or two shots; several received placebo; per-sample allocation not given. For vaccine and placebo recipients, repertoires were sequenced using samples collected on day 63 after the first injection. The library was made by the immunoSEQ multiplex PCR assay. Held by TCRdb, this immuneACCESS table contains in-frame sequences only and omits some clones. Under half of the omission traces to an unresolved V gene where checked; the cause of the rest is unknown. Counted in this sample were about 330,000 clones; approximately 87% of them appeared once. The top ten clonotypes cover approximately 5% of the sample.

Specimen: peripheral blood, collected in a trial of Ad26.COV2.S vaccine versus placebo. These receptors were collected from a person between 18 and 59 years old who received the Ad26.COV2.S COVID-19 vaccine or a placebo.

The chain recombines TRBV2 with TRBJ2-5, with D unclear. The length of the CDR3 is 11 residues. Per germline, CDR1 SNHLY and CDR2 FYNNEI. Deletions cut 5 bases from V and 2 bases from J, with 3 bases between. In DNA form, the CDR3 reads TGTGCCAGCAGTACTCAAGAGACCCAGTACTTC. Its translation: CASSTQETQYF. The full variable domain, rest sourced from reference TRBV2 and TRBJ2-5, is EPEVTQTPSHQVTQMGQEVILRCVPISNHLYFYWYRQILGQKVEFLVSFYNNEISEKSEIFDDQFSVERPDGSNFTLKIRSTKLEDSAMYFCASSTQETQYFGPGTRLLVL.

The CDR3 loop reads CASSVGPGPGTDTQYF. CDR3 DNA sequence: TGTGCCAGCAGCGTCGGACCGGGACCGGGCACAGATACGCAGTATTTT. The chain recombines TRBV9 with TRBJ2-3, with D perhaps being TRBD1 or TRBD2 (5 bases each). Trimming left V 2 bases short and J 1 base short, with 14 bases between. The CDR3 length is 16 residues. CDR1 and CDR2 from the germline V gene are SGDLS and YYNGEE.

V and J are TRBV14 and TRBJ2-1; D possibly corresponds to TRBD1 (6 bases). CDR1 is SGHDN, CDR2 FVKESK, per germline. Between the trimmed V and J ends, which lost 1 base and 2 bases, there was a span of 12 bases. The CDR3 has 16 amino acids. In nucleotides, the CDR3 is TGTGCCAGCAGCCAAGGTATAGGGGGACCCTACAATGAGCAGTTCTTC. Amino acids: CASSQGIGGPYNEQFF.

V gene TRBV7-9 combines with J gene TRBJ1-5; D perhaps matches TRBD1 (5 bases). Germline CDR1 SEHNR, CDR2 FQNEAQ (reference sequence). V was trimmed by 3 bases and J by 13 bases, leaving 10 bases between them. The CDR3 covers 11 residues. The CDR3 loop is CASSFGDEQHF. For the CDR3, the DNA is TGTGCCAGCAGCTTTGGGGACGAACAGCATTTT.

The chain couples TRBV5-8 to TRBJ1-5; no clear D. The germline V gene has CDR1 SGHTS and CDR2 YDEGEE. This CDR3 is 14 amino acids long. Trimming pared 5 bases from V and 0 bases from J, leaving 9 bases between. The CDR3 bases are TGTGCCAGCAGTCGTGACCCTAGCAATCAGCCCCAGCATTTT. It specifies CASSRDPSNQPQHF.

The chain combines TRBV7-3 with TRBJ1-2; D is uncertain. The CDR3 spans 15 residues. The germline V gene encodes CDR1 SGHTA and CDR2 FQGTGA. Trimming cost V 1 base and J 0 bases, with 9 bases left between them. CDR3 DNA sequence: TGTGCCAGCAGCTTAATGCCCAGTTCTAACTATGGCTACACCTTC. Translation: CASSLMPSSNYGYTF.

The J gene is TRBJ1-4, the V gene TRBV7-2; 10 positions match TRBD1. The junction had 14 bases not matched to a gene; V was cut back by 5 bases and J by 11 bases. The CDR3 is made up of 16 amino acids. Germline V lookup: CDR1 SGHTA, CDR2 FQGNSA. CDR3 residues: CASSPGTGVAVRKLFF. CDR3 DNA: TGTGCCAGCAGCCCCGGGACAGGGGTAGCGGTGCGGAAACTGTTTTTT.

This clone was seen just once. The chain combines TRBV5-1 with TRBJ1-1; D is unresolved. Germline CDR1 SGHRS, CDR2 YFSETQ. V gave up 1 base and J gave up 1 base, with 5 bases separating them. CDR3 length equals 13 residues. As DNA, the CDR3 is TGCGCCAGCAGCTTGATTTCGAACACTGAAGCTTTCTTT. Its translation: CASSLISNTEAFF.

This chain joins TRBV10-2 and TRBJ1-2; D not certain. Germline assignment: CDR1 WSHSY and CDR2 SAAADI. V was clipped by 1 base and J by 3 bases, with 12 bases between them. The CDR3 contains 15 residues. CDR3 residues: CASSELAGGHYGYTF. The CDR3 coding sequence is TGCGCCAGCAGTGAGTTAGCAGGAGGACACTATGGCTACACCTTC.

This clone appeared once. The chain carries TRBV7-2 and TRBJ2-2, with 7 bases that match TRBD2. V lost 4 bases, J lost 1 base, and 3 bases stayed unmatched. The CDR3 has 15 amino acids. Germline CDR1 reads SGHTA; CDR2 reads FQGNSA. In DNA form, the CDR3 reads TGTGCCAGCAGCTCAGCGGGGCGGAACACCGGGGAGCTGTTTTTT. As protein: CASSSAGRNTGELFF.

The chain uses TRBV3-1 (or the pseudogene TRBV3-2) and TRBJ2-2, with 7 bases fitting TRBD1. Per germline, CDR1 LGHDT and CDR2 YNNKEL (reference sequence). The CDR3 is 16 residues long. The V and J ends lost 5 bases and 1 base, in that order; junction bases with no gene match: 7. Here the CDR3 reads CASSSDWTGNTGELFF. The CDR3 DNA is TGTGCCAGCAGCTCGGATTGGACAGGGAACACCGGGGAGCTGTTTTTT.

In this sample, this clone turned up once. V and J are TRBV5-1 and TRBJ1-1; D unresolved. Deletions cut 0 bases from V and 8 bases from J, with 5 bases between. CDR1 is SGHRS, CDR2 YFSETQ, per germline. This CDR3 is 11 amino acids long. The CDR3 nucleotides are TGCGCCAGCAGCTTGGGGACCGAAGCTTTCTTT. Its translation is CASSLGTEAFF.

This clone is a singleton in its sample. The CDR3 nucleotides are TGTGCCAGCAGCTCGGGAATTCAAGAGACCCAGTACTTC. Its protein product is CASSSGIQETQYF. This chain joins TRBV7-8 and TRBJ2-5, with D perhaps TRBD2 (5 bases). Germline lookup yields CDR1 SGHVS and CDR2 FQNEAQ. This CDR3 spans 13 amino acids. V lost 4 bases, J lost 2 bases, and 8 bases lay in between.

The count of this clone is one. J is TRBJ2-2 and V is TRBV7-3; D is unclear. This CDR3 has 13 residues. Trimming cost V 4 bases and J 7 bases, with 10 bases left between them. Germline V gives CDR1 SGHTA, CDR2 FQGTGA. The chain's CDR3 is CASSSDPGGELFF. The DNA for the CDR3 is TGTGCCAGCAGCTCAGACCCCGGCGGGGAGCTGTTTTTT.

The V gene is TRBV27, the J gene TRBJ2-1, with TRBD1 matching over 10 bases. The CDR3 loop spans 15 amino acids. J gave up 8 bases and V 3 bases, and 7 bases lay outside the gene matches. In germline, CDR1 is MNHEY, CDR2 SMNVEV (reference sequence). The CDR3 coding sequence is TGTGCCAGCAGTTTTAGACAGGGGGCTGGAGATGAGCAGTTCTTC. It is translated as CASSFRQGAGDEQFF.

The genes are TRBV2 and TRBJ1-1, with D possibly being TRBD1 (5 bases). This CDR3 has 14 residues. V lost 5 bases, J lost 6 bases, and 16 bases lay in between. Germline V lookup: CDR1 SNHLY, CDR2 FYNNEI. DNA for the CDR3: TGTGCCAGCAGTCCCCGAGGGGCGTTAGCTGAAGCTTTCTTT. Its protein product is CASSPRGALAEAFF.

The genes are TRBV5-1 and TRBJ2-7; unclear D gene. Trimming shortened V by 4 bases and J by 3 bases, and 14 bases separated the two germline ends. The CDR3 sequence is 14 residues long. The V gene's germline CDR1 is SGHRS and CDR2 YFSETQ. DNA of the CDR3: TGCGCCAGCAGCATTGATCCTGGGATCTACGAGCAGTACTTC. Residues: CASSIDPGIYEQYF.

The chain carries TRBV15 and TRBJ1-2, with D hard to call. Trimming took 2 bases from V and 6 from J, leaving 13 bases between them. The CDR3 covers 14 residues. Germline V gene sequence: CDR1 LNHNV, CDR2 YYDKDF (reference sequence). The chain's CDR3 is CATSRIEAGDGYTF. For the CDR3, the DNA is TGTGCCACCAGCAGAATAGAGGCAGGAGATGGCTACACCTTC.

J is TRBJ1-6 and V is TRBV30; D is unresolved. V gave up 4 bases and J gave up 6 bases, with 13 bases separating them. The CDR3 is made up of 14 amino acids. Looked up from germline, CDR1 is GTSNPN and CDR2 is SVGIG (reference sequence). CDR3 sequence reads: CAWTRDLTNSPLHF. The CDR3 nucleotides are TGTGCCTGGACAAGGGATTTGACTAATTCACCCCTCCACTTT.

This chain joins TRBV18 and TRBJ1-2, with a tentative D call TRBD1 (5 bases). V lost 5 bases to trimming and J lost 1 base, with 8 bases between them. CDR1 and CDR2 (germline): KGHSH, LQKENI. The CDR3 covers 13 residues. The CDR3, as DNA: TGTGCCAGCTCAGTCCAGGGTAACTATGGCTACACCTTC. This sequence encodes CASSVQGNYGYTF.

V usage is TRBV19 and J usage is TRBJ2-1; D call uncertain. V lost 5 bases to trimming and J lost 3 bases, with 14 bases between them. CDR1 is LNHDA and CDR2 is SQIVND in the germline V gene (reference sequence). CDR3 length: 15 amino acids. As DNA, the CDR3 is TGTGCCAGTAGTCGGATGAGGACCTACTACAATGAGCAGTTCTTC. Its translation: CASSRMRTYYNEQFF.

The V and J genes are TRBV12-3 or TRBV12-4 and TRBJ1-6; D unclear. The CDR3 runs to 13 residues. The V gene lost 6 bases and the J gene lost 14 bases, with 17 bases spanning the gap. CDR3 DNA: TGTGCCAGCAGCCTCTCTACCGCGGGGTCCCTCCACTTT. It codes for CASSLSTAGSLHF.

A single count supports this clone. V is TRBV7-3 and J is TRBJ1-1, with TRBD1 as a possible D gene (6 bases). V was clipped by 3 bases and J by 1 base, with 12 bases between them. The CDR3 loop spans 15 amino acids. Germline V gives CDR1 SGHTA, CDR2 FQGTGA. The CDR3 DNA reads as TGTGCCAGCAGCTTGGGCAGGGGCCGGAACACTGAAGCTTTCTTT. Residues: CASSLGRGRNTEAFF.

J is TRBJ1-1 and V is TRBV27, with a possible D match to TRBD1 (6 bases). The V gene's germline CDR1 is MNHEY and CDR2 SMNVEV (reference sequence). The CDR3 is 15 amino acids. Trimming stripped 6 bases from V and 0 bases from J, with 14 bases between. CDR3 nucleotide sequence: TGTGCCAGCAGCTATAGAAGGGGGATGAACACTGAAGCTTTCTTT. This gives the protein CASSYRRGMNTEAFF.

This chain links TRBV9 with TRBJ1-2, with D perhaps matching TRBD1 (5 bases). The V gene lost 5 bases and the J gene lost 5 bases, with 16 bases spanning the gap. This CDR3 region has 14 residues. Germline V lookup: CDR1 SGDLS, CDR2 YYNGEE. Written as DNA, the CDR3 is TGTGCCAGCAGTGATGGTTCCGGGGGTTATGGCTACACCTTC. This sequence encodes CASSDGSGGYGYTF. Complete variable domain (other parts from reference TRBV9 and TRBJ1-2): DSGVTQTPKHLITATGQRVTLRCSPRSGDLSVYWYQQSLDQGLQFLIQYYNGEERAKGNILERFSAQQFPDLHSELNLSSLELGDSALYFCASSDGSGGYGYTFGSGTRLTVV.